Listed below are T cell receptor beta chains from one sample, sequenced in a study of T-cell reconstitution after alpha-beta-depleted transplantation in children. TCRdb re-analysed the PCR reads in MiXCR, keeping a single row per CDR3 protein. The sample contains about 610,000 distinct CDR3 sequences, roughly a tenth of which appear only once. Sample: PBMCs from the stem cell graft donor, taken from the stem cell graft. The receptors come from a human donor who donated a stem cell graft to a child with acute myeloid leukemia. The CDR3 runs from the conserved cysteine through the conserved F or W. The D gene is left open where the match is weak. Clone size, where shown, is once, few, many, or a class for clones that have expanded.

CDR3: CSAGEGGHLHF
DNA: TGCAGTGCTGGGGAGGGGGGCCACCTCCACTTT
V: TRBV20-1
J: TRBJ1-6
D: NA
size: NA

CDR3: CASSIGLLAGAGETQYF
DNA: TGTGCCAGCAGCATTGGGCTCCTCGCGGGAGCCGGGGAGACCCAGTACTTC
V: TRBV4-2
J: TRBJ2-5
D: TRBD2
size: NA

CDR3: CAWSGGSYEQYF
DNA: TGTGCCTGGAGTGGAGGGAGCTACGAGCAGTACTTC
V: TRBV30
J: TRBJ2-7
D: NA
size: few

CDR3: CASSPGRQETQYF
DNA: TGTGCCAGCTCCCCCGGAAGGCAAGAGACCCAGTACTTC
V: TRBV18
J: TRBJ2-5
D: NA
size: many

CDR3: CASSLAIQGSGYTF
DNA: TGTGCCAGCAGCTTAGCGATACAGGGAAGCGGCTACACCTTC
V: TRBV7-9
J: TRBJ1-2
D: NA
size: few

CDR3: CASSKWGTEAFF
DNA: TGTGCCAGTAGTAAATGGGGCACTGAAGCTTTCTTT
V: TRBV19
J: TRBJ1-1
D: NA
size: NA

CDR3: CASSLAGLRETQYF
DNA: TGTGCCAGCAGCTTAGCGGGACTACGAGAGACCCAGTACTTC
V: TRBV7-9
J: TRBJ2-5
D: TRBD2
size: few

CDR3: CASASGRETQYF
DNA: TGTGCCAGCGCTAGCGGGAGAGAGACCCAGTACTTC
V: TRBV27
J: TRBJ2-5
D: TRBD2
size: many

CDR3: CASSDYRGSNQPQHF
DNA: TGTGCCAGCAGCGACTACAGGGGTAGCAATCAGCCCCAGCATTTT
V: TRBV6-2/TRBV6-3
J: TRBJ1-5
D: TRBD1
size: few

CDR3: CASSGGGSGTDTQYF
DNA: TGCGCCAGCAGCGGGGGGGGTAGCGGCACAGATACGCAGTATTTT
V: TRBV5-1
J: TRBJ2-3
D: TRBD2
size: NA

CDR3: CASSLGPGLALNEQFF
DNA: TGTGCCAGCAGCTTAGGCCCGGGACTAGCGTTAAATGAGCAGTTCTTC
V: TRBV7-2
J: TRBJ2-1
D: TRBD2
size: few

CDR3: CSAREGGNQPQHF
DNA: TGCAGTGCTAGAGAGGGGGGAAATCAGCCCCAGCATTTT
V: TRBV20-1
J: TRBJ1-5
D: NA
size: many

CDR3: CSALRGSGTEAFF
DNA: TGCAGTGCCTTAAGGGGCTCGGGCACTGAAGCTTTCTTT
V: TRBV20-1
J: TRBJ1-1
D: NA
size: few

CDR3: CAISESLQSGANVLTF
DNA: TGTGCCATCAGTGAGTCGTTACAGTCTGGGGCCAACGTCCTGACTTTC
V: TRBV10-3
J: TRBJ2-6
D: NA
size: NA

CDR3: CSARILAGSLEQYF
DNA: TGCAGTGCTAGGATCCTAGCGGGGTCCCTCGAGCAGTACTTC
V: TRBV20-1
J: TRBJ2-7
D: TRBD2
size: many

CDR3: CASSWRSGSQGTQYF
DNA: TGTGCCAGCAGTTGGCGCAGCGGGAGTCAGGGGACCCAGTACTTC
V: TRBV12-3/TRBV12-4
J: TRBJ2-5
D: TRBD2
size: NA

CDR3: CSVDKRDTEDYGYTF
DNA: TGCAGCGTTGACAAACGTGACACCGAGGACTATGGCTACACCTTC
V: TRBV29-1
J: TRBJ1-2
D: NA
size: medium-sized

CDR3: CASSSRLAGGQNEQFF
DNA: TGTGCCAGCAGTTCGCGACTAGCGGGAGGTCAGAATGAGCAGTTCTTC
V: TRBV27
J: TRBJ2-1
D: TRBD2
size: many

CDR3: CASSPRRGTEKLFF
DNA: TGTGCCAGCAGTCCTAGGAGAGGGACTGAAAAACTGTTTTTT
V: TRBV12-3/TRBV12-4
J: TRBJ1-4
D: NA
size: NA

CDR3: CSVEERRDTQYF
DNA: TGCAGCGTTGAGGAGAGGAGAGATACGCAGTATTTT
V: TRBV29-1
J: TRBJ2-3
D: NA
size: NA

CDR3: CASSTTGGNTEAFF
DNA: TGTGCCAGTAGTACGACAGGGGGGAACACTGAAGCTTTCTTT
V: TRBV19
J: TRBJ1-1
D: TRBD1
size: few

CDR3: CASSLETGGGQQYF
DNA: TGTGCCAGCAGCTTAGAGACAGGAGGAGGCCAGCAGTACTTC
V: TRBV7-9
J: TRBJ2-7
D: NA
size: few

CDR3: CSAIGTSGSDEQFF
DNA: TGCAGTGCTATCGGGACTAGCGGGAGCGATGAGCAGTTCTTC
V: TRBV20-1
J: TRBJ2-1
D: TRBD2
size: many

CDR3: CSPISGLTDTQYF
DNA: TGCAGTCCCATCTCGGGCCTCACAGATACGCAGTATTTT
V: TRBV29-1
J: TRBJ2-3
D: NA
size: few

CDR3: CASSSTGAFNQPQHF
DNA: TGTGCCAGCAGCTCAACAGGAGCCTTTAATCAGCCCCAGCATTTT
V: TRBV7-9
J: TRBJ1-5
D: NA
size: few

CDR3: CASSTPNTSNQPQHF
DNA: TGTGCCAGTAGTACCCCGAACACTAGCAATCAGCCCCAGCATTTT
V: TRBV19
J: TRBJ1-5
D: NA
size: NA

CDR3: CASSLSRAGTEAFF
DNA: TGTGCCAGCAGTTTATCTCGGGCTGGCACTGAAGCTTTCTTT
V: TRBV27
J: TRBJ1-1
D: NA
size: NA

CDR3: CASSGAYEQYF
DNA: TGTGCCAGCAGCGGGGCCTACGAGCAGTACTTC
V: TRBV3-1
J: TRBJ2-7
D: NA
size: many

CDR3: CSARKLGLDSYNEQFF
DNA: TGCAGTGCTAGAAAGCTTGGGTTAGACTCCTACAATGAGCAGTTCTTC
V: TRBV20-1
J: TRBJ2-1
D: NA
size: many

CDR3: CASSLVTGGLEGGELFF
DNA: TGTGCCAGCAGTTTGGTAACGGGAGGTCTTGAGGGCGGGGAGCTGTTTTTT
V: TRBV12-3/TRBV12-4
J: TRBJ2-2
D: TRBD2
size: NA

CDR3: CASSSTSGRTNEQFF
DNA: TGTGCCAGCAGTTCTACTAGCGGGAGAACGAATGAGCAGTTCTTC
V: TRBV7-9
J: TRBJ2-1
D: TRBD2
size: NA